The sequence of this TCR beta chain was determined in a study of T cell responses to AZD1222 COVID-19 vaccine (dated by TCRdb to about 2021). Regarding the study in general: TCR sequencing was performed for approximately 240 trial participants, of whom 207 were given two doses of AZD1222 and 26 were given two doses of MenACWY control vaccine. Trial participants were enrolled by age into 18-55, 56-69 and 70-plus year subgroups, with about 150, 27 and 61 TCR-sequenced participants respectively.

The CDR3 regions of human TCRbeta chains were analyzed by immunosequencing. The authors processed their data as follows. Repertoire TCRs were matched against a reference library of SARS-CoV-2-specific TCRs generated with the MIRA antigen-specificity platform. Breadth meant the fraction of unique TCRs that were SARS-CoV-2-associated, whereas depth meant the fraction of total T cells that were SARS-CoV-2-associated. Each spike-specific TCR was assigned to its reactive spike region and to a CD4 or CD8 class using the MIRA data. Log10-transformed breadth and depth values were compared by one-way ANOVA with Sidak's multiple comparisons tests. TCRdb re-hosts the immuneACCESS table, in-frame sequences only. Its copies lack some clones; in the studies checked, an unresolved V gene accounts for under half of them, and the cause for the rest is not known. Clonal size and the V and J genes are those of that table, whereas D and trimming came from the DNA. In all, the sample holds some 130,000 clones, and approximately 85% of those were seen once. Approximately 18% of the sample goes to the ten largest clones.

The label giving this sample's time point can be read as: baseline before first vaccination. This specimen's treatment or condition label, per the study, means: meningococcal conjugate vaccine given as trial control. Vaccinee samples came from UK trials COV001 and COV002, including a single-blind randomized controlled phase 2/3 trial of AZD1222 (ChAdOx1 nCoV-19) in healthy adults. Trial participant PBMC samples were collected at day 0 and day 28 after the second dose for TCRbeta chain sequencing. Points on this clone: No antigen is known for it. No per-base quality is available; no much larger clone lies one base away.

The paper's findings and limits, for the study overall: Participants were mostly white British and included more females than males, and it was suggested by the authors that clonal diversity may have been underestimated. After two AZD1222 doses, both the breadth and the depth of spike-specific TCRs were significantly higher than at day 0 and than in MenACWY recipients. Because no samples from the day 14 peak response were available, repertoires could be characterized only after the peak T cell response. Epitopes outside the regions mutated in the B.1.351 and B.1.1.7 variants were reportedly recognized by nearly half of the unique spike-specific TCRs. In the small 56-69-year group, the increase in depth fell short of significance, most likely because of low power. Vaccine-associated CD4 TCRs spanned the whole spike protein, with dominant responses in regions 160-218 and 743-854. Conclusions about previously exposed vaccinees were limited because only six AZD1222 recipients were SARS-CoV-2 seropositive at baseline.

The source of this sequence is an adult in good health. The sample in question was peripheral blood, obtained on day 0 of MenACWY control vaccination.

The base sequence is TGTGCCAGCAGCCAAGATCTCGCAGGGACTAATGAAAAACTGTTTTTT. The translation is CASSQDLAGTNEKLFF. Recombination joined TRBV4-2 with TRBJ1-4; matching of 5 bases hints at TRBD1 as the D gene. V sheds 0 bases and J sheds 2 bases, leaving 10 bases between their ends. Sequences LGHNA (CDR1) and YNFKEQ (CDR2) are obtained from the germline V gene. From cysteine to phenylalanine, the CDR3 is 16 amino acids long. CDR3 DNA is the only sequence kept; it has 48 bases, read in frame from the first base.